The clone carrying this T cell receptor (beta chain) was detected only a few times. The record originates from a study of identical twins. Via MiXCR, TCRdb re-called the 5' RACE reads, giving one row per CDR3 protein. Of around 480,000 distinct CDR3 sequences listed, 14% are singletons. Trimming shortened V by 0 bases and J by 8 bases, and 9 bases separated the two germline ends. CDR1 and CDR2 (germline): SGDLS, YYNGEE. The CDR3 totals 14 residues. In addition, the sample was reused for a study of yellow fever vaccine responses in identical twins.

The TCR comes from a woman aged 18 to 35 in good health. This chain links TRBV9 with TRBJ1-6; no firm D call. The sequenced sample was CD4+ T cells sorted from blood. The CDR3 DNA is TGTGCCAGCAGCGTAGCCGGAGGTTATTCACCCCTCCACTTT. Translated, it gives CASSVAGGYSPLHF.